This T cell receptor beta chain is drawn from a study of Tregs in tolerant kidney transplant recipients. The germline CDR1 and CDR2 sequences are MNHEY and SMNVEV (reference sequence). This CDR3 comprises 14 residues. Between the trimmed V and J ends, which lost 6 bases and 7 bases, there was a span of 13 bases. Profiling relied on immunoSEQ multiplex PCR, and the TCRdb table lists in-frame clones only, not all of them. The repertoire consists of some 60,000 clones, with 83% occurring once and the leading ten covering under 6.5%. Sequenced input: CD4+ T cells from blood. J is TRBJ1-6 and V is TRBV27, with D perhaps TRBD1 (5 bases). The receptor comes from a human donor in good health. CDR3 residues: CASRIRAGNSPLHF. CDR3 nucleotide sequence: TGTGCCAGCAGAATACGGGCAGGGAATTCACCCCTCCACTTT.